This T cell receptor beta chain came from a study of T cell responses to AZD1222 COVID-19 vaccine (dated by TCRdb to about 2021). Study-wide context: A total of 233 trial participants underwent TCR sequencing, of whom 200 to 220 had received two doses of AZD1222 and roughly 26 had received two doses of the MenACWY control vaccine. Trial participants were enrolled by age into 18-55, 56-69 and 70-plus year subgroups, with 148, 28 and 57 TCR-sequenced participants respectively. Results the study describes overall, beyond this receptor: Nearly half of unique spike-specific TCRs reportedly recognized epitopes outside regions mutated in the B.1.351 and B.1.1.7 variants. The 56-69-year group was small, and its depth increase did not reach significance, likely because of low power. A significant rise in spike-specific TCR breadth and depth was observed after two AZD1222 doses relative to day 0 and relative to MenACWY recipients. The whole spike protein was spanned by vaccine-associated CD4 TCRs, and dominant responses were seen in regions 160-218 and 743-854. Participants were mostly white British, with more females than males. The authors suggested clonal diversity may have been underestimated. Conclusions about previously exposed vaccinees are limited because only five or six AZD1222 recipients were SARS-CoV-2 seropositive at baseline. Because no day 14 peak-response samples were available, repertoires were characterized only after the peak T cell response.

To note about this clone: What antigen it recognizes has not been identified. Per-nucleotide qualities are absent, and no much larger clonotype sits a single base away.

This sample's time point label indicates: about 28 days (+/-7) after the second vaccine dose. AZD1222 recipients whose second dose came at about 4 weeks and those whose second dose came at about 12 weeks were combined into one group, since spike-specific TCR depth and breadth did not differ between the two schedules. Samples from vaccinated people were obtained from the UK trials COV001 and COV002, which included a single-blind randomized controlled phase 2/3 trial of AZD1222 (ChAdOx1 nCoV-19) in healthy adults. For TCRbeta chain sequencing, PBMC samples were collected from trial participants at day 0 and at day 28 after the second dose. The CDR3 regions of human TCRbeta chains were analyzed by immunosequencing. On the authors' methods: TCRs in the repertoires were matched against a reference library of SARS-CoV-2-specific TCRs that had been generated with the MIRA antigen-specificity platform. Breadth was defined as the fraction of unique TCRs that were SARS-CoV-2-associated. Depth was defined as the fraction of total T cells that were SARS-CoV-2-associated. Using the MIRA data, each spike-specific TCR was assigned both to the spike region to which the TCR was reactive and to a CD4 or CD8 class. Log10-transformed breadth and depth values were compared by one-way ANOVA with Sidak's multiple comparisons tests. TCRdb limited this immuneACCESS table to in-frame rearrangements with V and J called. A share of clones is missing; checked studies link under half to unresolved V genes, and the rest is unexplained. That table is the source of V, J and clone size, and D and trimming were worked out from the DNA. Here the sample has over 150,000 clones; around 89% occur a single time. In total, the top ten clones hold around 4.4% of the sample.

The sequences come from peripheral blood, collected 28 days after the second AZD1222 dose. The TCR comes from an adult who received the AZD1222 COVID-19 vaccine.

CDR3 region: CASRQGTGKSYGYTF. The sequence in DNA is TGTGCCAGCAGACAAGGGACAGGGAAATCCTATGGCTACACCTTC. This chain is built from TRBV6-5 and TRBJ1-2; 9 of the junction bases match TRBD1. V ends up 6 bases short and J 4 bases short, with an unmatched junction base count of 9. Sequences MNHEY (CDR1) and SVGAGI (CDR2) are obtained from the germline V gene. The CDR3 holds 15 amino acids from the cysteine to the phenylalanine. Only the CDR3 DNA is retained, 45 bases long and in frame from the first base.